A single sample gave rise to the 17 T cell receptor beta chains below, sequenced in a study of vaccination and CD4 T cells after COVID-19 (dated by TCRdb to 2022 to 2024). The receptor library was made with PCR. Sequencing took place on an Illumina iSeq 100. DNA from cultured CD4+ T cells was subjected to TCR sequencing with the Oncomine TCR Beta short-read assay at the Johns Hopkins FTIC core. TCRdb trimmed the raw reads at Q25, called clones with MiXCR and kept productive beta chains. CDR3 protein duplicates are merged, each entry listing the most common genes and DNA. Present in this sample are about 16,000 distinct CDR3 sequences, approximately 52% of which were seen just once. In total, the top ten clones hold around 3.5% of the sample. These receptors' targets are unknown. In light of the paper, this sample's treatment or condition label describes: 10-day PBMC culture with coronavirus spike peptide pools or control peptides (ViraFEST assay).

The sample in question was CD4+ T cells from blood, cultured in vitro, obtained before SARS-CoV-2 vaccination. Source of these receptors: a human donor who had recovered from COVID-19.

The CDR3 spells CASSLRAVEGRETQYF. CDR3 sequence (DNA): TGTGCCAGCAGCTTACGCGCCGTAGAGGGTCGGGAGACCCAGTACTTC. This rearrangement joins TRBV7-2 to TRBJ2-5, with D possibly matching TRBD2 (5 bases). The CDR3 loop spans 16 amino acids. CDR1 and CDR2 (germline): SGHTA, FQGNSA. The V and J ends lost 2 bases and 5 bases respectively, with 18 bases between them.

The chain has TRBV6-1 and TRBJ2-1, with 14 bases lining up with TRBD2. From germline, CDR1 is MNHNS and CDR2 SASEGT. The CDR3 runs 19 residues. V lost 6 bases, J lost 1 base, and 11 bases stayed unmatched. CDR3 protein: CASRPALGLAGGSYNEQFF. The CDR3 coding sequence is TGTGCCAGCAGGCCAGCCCTCGGACTAGCGGGAGGATCCTACAATGAGCAGTTCTTC.

DNA of the CDR3: TGTGCCAGCGCCCCGTGGACGAACACCATATATTTT. Protein: CASAPWTNTIYF. The chain carries TRBV6-2 or TRBV6-3 and TRBJ1-3; D is unresolved. This CDR3 contains 12 residues. V lost 8 bases and J 7 bases, leaving 12 bases between the germline ends. Germline V lookup: CDR1 MNHEY, CDR2 SVGEGT.

The chain employs TRBV6-2 or TRBV6-3 and TRBJ1-2; D may be TRBD1 (6 bases). Germline CDR1 and CDR2: MNHEY and SVGEGT. With 3 bases removed from V and 7 bases from J, the gap between germline ends came to 15 bases. This CDR3 region has 14 residues. DNA for the CDR3: TGTGCCAGCAGTTATGAAGTCAGGGGTTCTGGCTACACCTTC. It translates to CASSYEVRGSGYTF.

V gene TRBV30 combines with J gene TRBJ2-1; D perhaps matches TRBD2 (6 bases). V lost 8 bases, J lost 2 bases, and 16 bases lay in between. The CDR3 is 14 residues long. Looked up from germline, CDR1 is GTSNPN and CDR2 is SVGIG (reference sequence). The CDR3 here is CAASSVPTYNEQFF. In DNA form, the CDR3 reads TGTGCCGCTTCTAGCGTACCCACCTACAATGAGCAGTTCTTC.

The chain couples TRBV29-1 to TRBJ1-2; 7 bases match TRBD1. Germline CDR1 SQVTM, CDR2 ANQGSEA. The CDR3 has 14 residues. Losses at the gene ends were 1 base for V and 1 base for J; bases not matched to a gene: 3. CDR3 bases: TGCAGCGTTGAAGTCAGGGGGGGTAACTATGGCTACACCTTC. It encodes CSVEVRGGNYGYTF.

The chain carries TRBV7-2 and TRBJ2-2; D uncertain. With 1 base removed from V and 0 bases from J, the gap between germline ends came to 6 bases. This CDR3 is 15 amino acids long. The germline V gene encodes CDR1 SGHTA and CDR2 FQGNSA. This CDR3 reads CASSLVSTNTGELFF. The CDR3 DNA sequence: TGTGCCAGCAGCTTAGTGTCAACGAACACCGGGGAGCTGTTTTTT. Full variable domain (remainder filled in from reference TRBV7-2 and TRBJ2-2): GAGVSQSPSNKVTEKGKDVELRCDPISGHTALYWYRQSLGQGLEFLIYFQGNSAPDKSGLPSDRFSAERTGGSVSTLTIQRTQQEDSAVYLCASSLVSTNTGELFFGEGSRLTVL.

The CDR3 nucleotides are TGTGCCAGCAGCCCCAGGGACGGTGTCGAGACCCAGTACTTC. This sequence encodes CASSPRDGVETQYF. V is TRBV7-2 and J is TRBJ2-5; the D gene could be TRBD1 or TRBD2 (5 bases each). This CDR3 region has 14 residues. Germline V gene sequence: CDR1 SGHTA, CDR2 FQGNSA. Trimming took off 5 bases at V and 5 bases at J, with 15 bases between the two ends.

J is TRBJ1-1 and V is TRBV9, with 8 bases that match TRBD1. CDR1 is SGDLS, CDR2 YYNGEE, per germline. J was trimmed by 4 bases and V by 4 bases; bases with no gene match: 12. CDR3 size: 16 residues. This chain's CDR3 is CASSPPGGAGSTEAFF. Written as DNA, the CDR3 is TGTGCCAGCAGCCCCCCAGGGGGCGCGGGGAGCACTGAAGCTTTCTTT.

The chain combines TRBV19 with TRBJ1-5; D gene uncertain. The V and J ends lost 0 bases and 3 bases respectively, with 12 bases between them. This CDR3 spans 16 amino acids. Germline loops: CDR1 LNHDA, CDR2 SQIVND (reference sequence). CDR3: CASSIDRVRFNQPQHF. The CDR3 DNA reads as TGTGCCAGTAGTATAGATCGGGTACGGTTCAATCAGCCCCAGCATTTT.

The chain couples TRBV19 to TRBJ1-3; D is ambiguous. Germline CDR1 LNHDA, CDR2 SQIVND (reference sequence). This CDR3 is built from 14 residues. Trimming took off 6 bases at V and 0 bases at J, with 9 bases between the two ends. The CDR3 loop reads CASRDRRSGNTIYF. For the CDR3, the DNA is TGTGCCAGTAGGGACCGACGCTCTGGAAACACCATATATTTT.

The chain is built from TRBV29-1 and TRBJ2-5, with 12 bases matching TRBD2. Germline V gene lookup returns CDR1 SQVTM and CDR2 ANQGSEA. V was pared by 2 bases and J by 2 bases, with 6 bases of the junction left unmatched. The CDR3 is 16 residues long. The DNA for the CDR3 is TGCAGCGTTGAACCCACTAGCGGGGGGTGGCAAGAGACCCAGTACTTC. Amino acids: CSVEPTSGGWQETQYF.

The rearrangement joins TRBV6-2 or TRBV6-3 to TRBJ2-1; 7 nucleotides match TRBD2. With 8 bases clipped from V and 8 bases from J, the junction kept 15 bases outside the gene matches. Germline V gives CDR1 MNHEY, CDR2 SVGEGT. CDR3 length equals 15 residues. The CDR3 here is CASRSGNDRFYEQFF. The CDR3 bases are TGTGCCAGCCGAAGCGGGAATGATCGCTTCTATGAGCAGTTCTTC.

The chain recombines TRBV10-2 with TRBJ1-5; 7 positions match TRBD1. Per the germline V gene, CDR1 is WSHSY and CDR2 is SAAADI. The J segment lost 4 bases and the V segment lost 6 bases, leaving 3 bases of the junction unmatched. The CDR3 runs to 13 residues. The CDR3 nucleotides read TGCGCCAGCAGCGACAGGGTTAATCAGCCCCAGCATTTT. Translating gives CASSDRVNQPQHF.

The chain joins TRBV7-2 to TRBJ1-5; a weak D match, TRBD1 (6 bases). Germline loops: CDR1 SGHTA, CDR2 FQGNSA. V gave up 5 bases and J gave up 5 bases, with 13 bases separating them. CDR3 length equals 14 residues. The CDR3 DNA follows: TGTGCCAGCAGCCCCGGACAGAGAGATCAGCCCCAGCATTTT. Amino acids: CASSPGQRDQPQHF.

The chain has TRBV19 and TRBJ1-5; D remains ambiguous. CDR1 and CDR2 (germline): LNHDA, SQIVND (reference sequence). The CDR3 totals 16 residues. Trimming shortened V by 3 bases and J by 0 bases, and 12 bases separated the two germline ends. The CDR3 protein is CASSMIGDYSNQPQHF. The CDR3 coding sequence is TGTGCCAGTAGTATGATCGGGGATTATAGCAATCAGCCCCAGCATTTT.

The chain joins TRBV11-3 to TRBJ2-2, with D hard to call. V was pared by 5 bases and J by 7 bases, with 8 bases between. The CDR3 is 12 residues long. Germline V gives CDR1 SGHNT, CDR2 YENEEA. CDR3 loop: CASSGRLGELFF. The CDR3 DNA follows: TGTGCCAGCAGCGGCAGACTCGGGGAGCTGTTTTTT. The whole variable domain, remainder taken from reference TRBV11-3 and TRBJ2-2, is EAGVVQSPRYKIIEKKQPVAFWCNPISGHNTLYWYLQNLGQGPELLIRYENEEAVDDSQLPKDRFSAERLKGVDSTLKIQPAELGDSAVYLCASSGRLGELFFGEGSRLTVL.